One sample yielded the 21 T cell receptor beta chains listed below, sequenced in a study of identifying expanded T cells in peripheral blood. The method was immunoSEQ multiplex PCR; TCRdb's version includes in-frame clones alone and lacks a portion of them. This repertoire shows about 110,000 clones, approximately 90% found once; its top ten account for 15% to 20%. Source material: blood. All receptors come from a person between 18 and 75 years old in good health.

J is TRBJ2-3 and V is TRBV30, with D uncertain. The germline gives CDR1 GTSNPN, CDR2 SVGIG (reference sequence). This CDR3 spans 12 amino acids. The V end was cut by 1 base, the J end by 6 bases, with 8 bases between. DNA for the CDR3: TGTGCCTGGAGTGCAAACTGGGATACGCAGTATTTT. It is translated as CAWSANWDTQYF.

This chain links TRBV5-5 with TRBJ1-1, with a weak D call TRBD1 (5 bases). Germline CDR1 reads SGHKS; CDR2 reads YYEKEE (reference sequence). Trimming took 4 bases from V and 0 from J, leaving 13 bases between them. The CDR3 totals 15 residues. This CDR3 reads CASSGDRTMNTEAFF. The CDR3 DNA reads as TGTGCCAGCAGCGGAGACAGAACGATGAACACTGAAGCTTTCTTT.

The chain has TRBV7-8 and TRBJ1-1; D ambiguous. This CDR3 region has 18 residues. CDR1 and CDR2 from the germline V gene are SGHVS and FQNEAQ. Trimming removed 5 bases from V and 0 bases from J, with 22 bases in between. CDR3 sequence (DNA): TGTGCCAGCAGCATCCACCATGCCCAGATACGCATGAACACTGAAGCTTTCTTT. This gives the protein CASSIHHAQIRMNTEAFF.

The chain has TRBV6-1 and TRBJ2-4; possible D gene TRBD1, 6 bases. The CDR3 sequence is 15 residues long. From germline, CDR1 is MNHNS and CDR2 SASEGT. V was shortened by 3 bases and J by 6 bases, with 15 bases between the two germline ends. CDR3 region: CASSEIGGQRNIQYF. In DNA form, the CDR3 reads TGTGCCAGCAGTGAGATAGGTGGACAGCGAAACATTCAGTACTTC.

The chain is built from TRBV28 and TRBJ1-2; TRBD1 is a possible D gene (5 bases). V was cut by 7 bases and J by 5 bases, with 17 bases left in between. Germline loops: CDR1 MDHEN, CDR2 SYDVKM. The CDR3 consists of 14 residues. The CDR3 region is CASTLDRILYGYTF. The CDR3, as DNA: TGTGCCAGCACCTTAGACAGAATCCTTTATGGCTACACCTTC.

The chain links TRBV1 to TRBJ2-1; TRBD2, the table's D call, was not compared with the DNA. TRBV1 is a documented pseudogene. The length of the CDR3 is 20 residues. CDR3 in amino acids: CTSSQSPSCRLAGDDNEQFF. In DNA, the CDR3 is TGCACCAGCAGCCAAAGTCCCTCTTGTCGGTTAGCGGGGGACGACAATGAGCAGTTCTTC.

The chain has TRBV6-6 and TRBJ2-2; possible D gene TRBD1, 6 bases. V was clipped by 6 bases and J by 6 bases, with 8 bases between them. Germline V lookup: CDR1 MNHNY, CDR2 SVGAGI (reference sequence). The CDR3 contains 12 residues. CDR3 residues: CASSPGAGELFF. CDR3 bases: TGTGCCAGCAGCCCAGGGGCCGGGGAGCTGTTTTTT.

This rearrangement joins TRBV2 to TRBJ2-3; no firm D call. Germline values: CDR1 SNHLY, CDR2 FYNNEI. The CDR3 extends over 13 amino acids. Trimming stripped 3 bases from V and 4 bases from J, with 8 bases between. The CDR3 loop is CASSEASADTQYF. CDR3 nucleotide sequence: TGTGCCAGCAGTGAGGCGTCGGCAGATACGCAGTATTTT. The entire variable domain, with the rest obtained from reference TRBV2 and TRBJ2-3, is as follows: EPEVTQTPSHQVTQMGQEVILRCVPISNHLYFYWYRQILGQKVEFLVSFYNNEISEKSEIFDDQFSVERPDGSNFTLKIRSTKLEDSAMYFCASSEASADTQYFGPGTRLTVL.

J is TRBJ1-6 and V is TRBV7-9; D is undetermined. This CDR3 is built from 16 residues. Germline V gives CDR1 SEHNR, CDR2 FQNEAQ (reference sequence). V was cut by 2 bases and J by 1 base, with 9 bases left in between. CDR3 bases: TGTGCCAGCAGCTTAATGGGGAGGTCCTATAATTCACCCCTCCACTTT. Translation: CASSLMGRSYNSPLHF.

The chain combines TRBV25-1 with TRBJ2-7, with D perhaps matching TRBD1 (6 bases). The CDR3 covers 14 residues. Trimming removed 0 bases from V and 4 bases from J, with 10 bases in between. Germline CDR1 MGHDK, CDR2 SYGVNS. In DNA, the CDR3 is TGTGCCAGCAGTGAATACGGCAGGGGATACGAGCAGTACTTC. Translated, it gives CASSEYGRGYEQYF.

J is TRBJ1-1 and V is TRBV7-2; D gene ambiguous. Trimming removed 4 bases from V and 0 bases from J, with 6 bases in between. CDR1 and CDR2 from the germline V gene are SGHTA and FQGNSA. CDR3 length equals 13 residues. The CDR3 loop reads CASSSQLNTEAFF. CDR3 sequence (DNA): TGTGCCAGCAGCTCTCAGCTGAACACTGAAGCTTTCTTT. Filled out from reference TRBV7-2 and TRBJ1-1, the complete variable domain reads GAGVSQSPSNKVTEKGKDVELRCDPISGHTALYWYRQSLGQGLEFLIYFQGNSAPDKSGLPSDRFSAERTGGSVSTLTIQRTQQEDSAVYLCASSSQLNTEAFFGQGTRLTVV.

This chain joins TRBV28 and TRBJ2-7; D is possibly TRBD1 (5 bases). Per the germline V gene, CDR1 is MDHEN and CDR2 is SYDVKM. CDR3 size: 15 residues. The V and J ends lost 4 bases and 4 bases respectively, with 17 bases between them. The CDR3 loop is CASSSRQIFRYEQYF. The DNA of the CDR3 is TGTGCCAGCAGTTCCCGACAGATTTTCCGATACGAGCAGTACTTC. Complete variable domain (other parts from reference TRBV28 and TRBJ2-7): DVKVTQSSRYLVKRTGEKVFLECVQDMDHENMFWYRQDPGLGLRLIYFSYDVKMKEKGDIPEGYSVSREKKERFSLILESASTNQTSMYLCASSSRQIFRYEQYFGPGTRLTVT.

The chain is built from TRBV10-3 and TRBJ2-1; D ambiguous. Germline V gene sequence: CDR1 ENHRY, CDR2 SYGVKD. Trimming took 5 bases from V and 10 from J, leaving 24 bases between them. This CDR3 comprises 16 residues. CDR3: CAISPLILSSNAEQFF. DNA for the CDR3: TGTGCCATCAGTCCTCTCATCCTTTCCAGCAATGCCGAGCAGTTCTTC.

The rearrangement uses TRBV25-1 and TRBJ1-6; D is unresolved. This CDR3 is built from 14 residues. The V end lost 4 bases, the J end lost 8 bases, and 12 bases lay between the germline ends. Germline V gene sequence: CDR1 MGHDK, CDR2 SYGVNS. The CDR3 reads CASSGMAAHSPLHF. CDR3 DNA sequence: TGTGCCAGCAGTGGGATGGCGGCTCATTCACCCCTCCACTTT. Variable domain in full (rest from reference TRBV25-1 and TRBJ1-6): EADIYQTPRYLVIGTGKKITLECSQTMGHDKMYWYQQDPGMELHLIHYSYGVNSTEKGDLSSESTVSRIRTEHFPLTLESARPSHTSQYLCASSGMAAHSPLHFGNGTRLTVT.

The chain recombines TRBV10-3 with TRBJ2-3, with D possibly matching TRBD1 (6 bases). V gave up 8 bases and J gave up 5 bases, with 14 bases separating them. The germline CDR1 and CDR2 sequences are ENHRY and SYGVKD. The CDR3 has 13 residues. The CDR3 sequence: CAIGDLQGDTQYF. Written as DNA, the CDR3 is TGTGCCATCGGGGACCTACAGGGAGATACGCAGTATTTT.

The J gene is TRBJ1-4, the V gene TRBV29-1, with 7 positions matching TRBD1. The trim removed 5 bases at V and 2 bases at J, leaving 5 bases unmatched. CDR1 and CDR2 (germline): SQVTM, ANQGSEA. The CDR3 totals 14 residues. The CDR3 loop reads CSVLSRGTNEKLFF. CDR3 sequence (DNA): TGCAGCGTTCTCTCCAGGGGGACTAATGAAAAACTGTTTTTT.

CDR3 DNA sequence: TGTGCCAGCTTCGGGGAGGGAGACACCGGGGAGCTGTTTTTT. This translates into CASFGEGDTGELFF. The rearrangement uses TRBV7-9 and TRBJ2-2; 7 nucleotides match TRBD2. V lost 8 bases, J lost 3 bases, and 6 bases stayed unmatched. Germline CDR1 is SEHNR and CDR2 is FQNEAQ (reference sequence). The CDR3 extends over 14 amino acids.

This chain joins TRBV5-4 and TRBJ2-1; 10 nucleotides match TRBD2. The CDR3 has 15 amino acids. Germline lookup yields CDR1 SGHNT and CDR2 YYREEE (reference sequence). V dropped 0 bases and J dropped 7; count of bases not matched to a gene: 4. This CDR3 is CASSLDQTSGNEQFF. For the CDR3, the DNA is TGTGCCAGCAGCTTGGACCAGACTAGCGGGAATGAGCAGTTCTTC.

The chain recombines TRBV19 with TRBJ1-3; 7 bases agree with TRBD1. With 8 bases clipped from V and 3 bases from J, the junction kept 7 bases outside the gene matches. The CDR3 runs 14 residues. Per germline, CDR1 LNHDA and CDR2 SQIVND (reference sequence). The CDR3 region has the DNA TGTGCCAGTCACCGGGACAGAAATGGAAACACCATATATTTT. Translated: CASHRDRNGNTIYF.

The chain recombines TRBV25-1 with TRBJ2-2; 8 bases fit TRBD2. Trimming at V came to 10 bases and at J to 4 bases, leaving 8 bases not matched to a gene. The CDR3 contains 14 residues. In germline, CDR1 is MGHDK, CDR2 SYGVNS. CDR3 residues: CATSPGGVTGELFF. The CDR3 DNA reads TGTGCCACCTCCCCCGGGGGGGTCACCGGGGAGCTGTTTTTT.

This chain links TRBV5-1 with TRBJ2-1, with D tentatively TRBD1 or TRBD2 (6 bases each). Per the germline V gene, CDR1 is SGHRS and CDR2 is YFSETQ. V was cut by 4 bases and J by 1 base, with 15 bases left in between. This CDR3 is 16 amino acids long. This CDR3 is CASSLLGAGSYNEQFF. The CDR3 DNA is TGCGCCAGCAGCCTGTTGGGGGCGGGGTCCTACAATGAGCAGTTCTTC. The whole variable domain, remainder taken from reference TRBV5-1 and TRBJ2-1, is KAGVTQTPRYLIKTRGQQVTLSCSPISGHRSVSWYQQTPGQGLQFLFEYFSETQRNKGNFPGRFSGRQFSNSRSEMNVSTLELGDSALYLCASSLLGAGSYNEQFFGPGTRLTVL.